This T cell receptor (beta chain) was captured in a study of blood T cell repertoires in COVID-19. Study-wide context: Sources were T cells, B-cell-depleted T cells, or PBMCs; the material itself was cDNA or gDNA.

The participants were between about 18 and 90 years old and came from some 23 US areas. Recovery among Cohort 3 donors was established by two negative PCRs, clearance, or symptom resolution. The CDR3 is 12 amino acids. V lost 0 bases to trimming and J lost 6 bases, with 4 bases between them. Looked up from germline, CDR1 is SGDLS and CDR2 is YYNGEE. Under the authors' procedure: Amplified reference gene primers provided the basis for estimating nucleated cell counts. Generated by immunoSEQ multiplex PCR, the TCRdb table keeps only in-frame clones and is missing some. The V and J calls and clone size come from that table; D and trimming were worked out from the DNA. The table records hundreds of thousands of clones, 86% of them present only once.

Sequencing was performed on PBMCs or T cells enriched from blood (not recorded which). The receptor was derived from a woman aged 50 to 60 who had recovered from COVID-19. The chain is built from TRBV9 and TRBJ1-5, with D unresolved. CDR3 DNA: TGTGCCAGCAGCGTAGACGGTCAGCCCCAGCATTTT. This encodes CASSVDGQPQHF.